This T cell receptor (beta chain) was sequenced during a study of early stage breast cancer tumors. Turning to the study itself: About 70% of the 16 invasive tumors were ER+, PR+ and HER2-.

Of note for this clone: The antigen is unknown.

Blood replicates held 0.5 ug DNA, tumor or normal breast around 1.5 ug, two each. Sequencing used immunoSEQ multiplex PCR; TCRdb keeps in-frame clones, though not all of them. The data show about 50,000 clones, around 80% seen once. Study-level points and caveats: Most shared enriched TCRB sequences were commonly generated ones. Tumors had roughly 2.3-fold higher T cell density and higher clonality than adjacent normal breast tissue.

The source is a person under 45 with breast cancer. The sequencing input was blood.

The CDR3 DNA sequence: TGTGCCAGCAGCTTAGATTTTAGGCGGCTCCGCTCTGGAAACACCATATATTTT. Protein sequence: CASSLDFRRLRSGNTIYF. This rearrangement joins TRBV7-9 to TRBJ1-3, with D uncertain. Per the germline V gene, CDR1 is SEHNR and CDR2 is FQNEAQ (reference sequence). This CDR3 contains 18 residues. The ends were cut back, 1 base at V and 0 bases at J, with 16 bases in the middle.